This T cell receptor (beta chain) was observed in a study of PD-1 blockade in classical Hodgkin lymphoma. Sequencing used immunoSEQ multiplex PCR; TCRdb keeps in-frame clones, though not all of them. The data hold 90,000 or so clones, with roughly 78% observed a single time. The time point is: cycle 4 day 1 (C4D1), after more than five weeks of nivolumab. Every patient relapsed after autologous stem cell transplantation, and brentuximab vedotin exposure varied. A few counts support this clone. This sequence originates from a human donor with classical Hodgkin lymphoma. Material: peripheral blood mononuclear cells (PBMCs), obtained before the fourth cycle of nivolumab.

The DNA for the CDR3 is TGTGCCAGCAGCTTGGAAACAGGTCCACCCTATGGCTACACCTTC. Amino acid sequence: CASSLETGPPYGYTF. The chain couples TRBV5-5 to TRBJ1-2; D possibly corresponds to TRBD1 (5 bases). With 0 bases removed from V and 4 bases from J, the gap between germline ends came to 13 bases. Per germline, CDR1 SGHKS and CDR2 YYEKEE (reference sequence). The CDR3 runs 15 residues.